This T cell receptor beta chain was sequenced during a study of cytotoxic CD8 clonotypes in ibrutinib-treated CLL. Whole-study context: Investigators collected response samples after a median approximately twelve months of treatment, range 6 to 36. The study, taken as a whole, reports: Public clonotypes proved infrequent, and on treatment they shrank or remained steady.

Targeted sequencing depth ranged from 1 in 200,000 to 1 in 1 million T cells. Profiled with immunoSEQ multiplex PCR; TCRdb holds only in-frame clones, not every one. There are 150,000 to 200,000 clones in the sample; approximately 80% occur only once, and over 4.5% lies in the top ten. Trimming cost V 0 bases and J 7 bases; bases outside gene matches: 6. The germline V gene has CDR1 SGDLS and CDR2 YYNGEE. The CDR3 has 15 amino acids. For this clone: Its cognate antigen is unknown.

This specimen consisted of PBMCs, obtained after 24 months of ibrutinib treatment. The J gene is TRBJ2-1, the V gene TRBV9; TRBD2 matches at 8 bases. The source of this sequence is a human donor with chronic lymphocytic leukemia. This chain's CDR3 is CASSVDGREANEQFF. In DNA form, the CDR3 reads TGTGCCAGCAGCGTAGATGGGCGGGAGGCGAATGAGCAGTTCTTC.